These 30 T cell receptor beta chains were sequenced from one sample in a study of human T cells and chemical hapten exposure. Time point denoted: patch test 2, 6 weeks after DPC sensitization. Treatment of the sample: therapeutic diphenylcyclopropenone sensitization with weekly scalp DPC. TCRdb reprocessed the RACE reads with MiXCR, giving one entry per CDR3 protein. The sample has roughly 380,000 distinct CDR3 sequences; under 6.5% are singletons. The sequencing used whole blood, collected in connection with sensitization to the hapten diphenylcyclopropenone (DPC). The receptors come from a young woman with alopecia areata. Some clones in this sample may be carry-over from other donors' samples.

At least ten counts were recorded for this clonotype. The chain carries TRBV5-1 and TRBJ1-4; no firm D call. Germline V CDR1 and CDR2: SGHRS, YFSETQ. V dropped 4 bases and J dropped 2 bases, with 9 bases sitting between them. This CDR3 region has 14 residues. The CDR3 region is CASSADLTNEKLFF. The DNA for the CDR3 is TGCGCCAGCAGCGCAGATTTGACTAATGAAAAACTGTTTTTT. The full variable domain, rest sourced from reference TRBV5-1 and TRBJ1-4, is KAGVTQTPRYLIKTRGQQVTLSCSPISGHRSVSWYQQTPGQGLQFLFEYFSETQRNKGNFPGRFSGRQFSNSRSEMNVSTLELGDSALYLCASSADLTNEKLFFGSGTQLSVL.

DNA of the CDR3: TGTGCCAGCAGCCGCACAGGGACAGCAAAGAACGAGCAGTACTTC. Amino acids: CASSRTGTAKNEQYF. The J gene is TRBJ2-7, the V gene TRBV4-2; TRBD1 matches 7 bases. Trimming cost V 4 bases and J 5 bases; bases outside gene matches: 11. CDR1 is LGHNA and CDR2 is YNFKEQ in the germline V gene. CDR3 length: 15 amino acids.

This clonotype has just a few counts. The CDR3: CASSPGTSGSSTDTQYF. The CDR3 nucleotides are TGTGCCAGCAGTCCTGGGACTAGCGGGAGTAGCACAGATACGCAGTATTTT. The chain has TRBV12-3 or TRBV12-4 and TRBJ2-3; 14 bases match TRBD2. V gave up 5 bases and J gave up 0 bases; unmatched junction bases: 4. The CDR3 totals 17 residues.

This clonotype has ten or more counts. The chain couples TRBV5-1 to TRBJ2-7; D perhaps matches TRBD2 (5 bases). V lost 3 bases, J lost 7 bases, and 8 bases lay in between. The CDR3 runs to 11 residues. In germline, CDR1 is SGHRS, CDR2 YFSETQ. For the CDR3, the DNA is TGCGCCAGCAGCTCCACGGGGGAGCAGTACTTC. This translates into CASSSTGEQYF. Using reference TRBV5-1 and TRBJ2-7 for the parts outside the CDR3, the full variable domain is KAGVTQTPRYLIKTRGQQVTLSCSPISGHRSVSWYQQTPGQGLQFLFEYFSETQRNKGNFPGRFSGRQFSNSRSEMNVSTLELGDSALYLCASSSTGEQYFGPGTRLTVT.

J is TRBJ2-7 and V is TRBV13; D perhaps matches TRBD1 (5 bases). Per germline, CDR1 PRHDT and CDR2 FYEKMQ (reference sequence). This CDR3 is built from 14 residues. V was clipped by 1 base and J by 6 bases, with 13 bases between them. In DNA, the CDR3 is TGTGCCAGCAGCTTAGACAGGCTGTGGAGCGAGCAGTACTTC. Protein product: CASSLDRLWSEQYF.

CDR3 sequence: CASSQQVQGQGYTF. For the CDR3, the DNA is TGTGCCAGCAGCCAACAAGTCCAGGGCCAAGGCTACACCTTC. V is TRBV14 and J is TRBJ1-2, with a possible D match to TRBD1 (5 bases). The germline V and J ends were trimmed by 2 bases and 8 bases, with 15 bases remaining between them. The CDR3 totals 14 residues. Germline V gene sequence: CDR1 SGHDN, CDR2 FVKESK.

This clonotype appeared many times. This chain connects TRBV11-3 to TRBJ2-7; TRBD2 aligns across 13 bases. The CDR3 is 19 amino acids. Germline V gene sequence: CDR1 SGHNT, CDR2 YENEEA. Trimming took 3 bases from V and 4 from J; bases not matched to a gene: 15. The CDR3 nucleotides are TGTGCCAGCAGCTTCCCCACGAACGGACTAGCGGGGGAACAATACGAGCAGTACTTC. Residues: CASSFPTNGLAGEQYEQYF.

This clonotype was detected many times. V is TRBV5-1 and J is TRBJ2-3; perhaps D is TRBD1 or TRBD2 (5 bases each). Trimming removed 4 bases at V and 5 bases at J, with 8 bases between. The CDR3 consists of 12 residues. Germline-derived CDR1 and CDR2 are SGHRS and YFSETQ. CDR3 bases: TGCGCCAGCAGCGGGACCGGAGATACGCAGTATTTT. Amino acids: CASSGTGDTQYF.

This clonotype was picked up a small number of times. V gene TRBV7-2 combines with J gene TRBJ2-2; 8 bases are a match to TRBD1. From germline, CDR1 is SGHTA and CDR2 FQGNSA. The junction had 4 bases not matched to a gene; V was cut back by 4 bases and J by 9 bases. The CDR3 is 13 amino acids. CDR3 DNA: TGTGCCAGCAGCTATCCAGGGGGCCGGGAGCTGTTTTTT. Translated, it gives CASSYPGGRELFF.

This clonotype was detected ten times or more. V and J are TRBV28 and TRBJ1-4; D is unclear. Germline V CDR1 and CDR2: MDHEN, SYDVKM. This CDR3 has 13 residues. V lost 8 bases and J lost 4, with 11 bases in between. The CDR3 nucleotides are TGTGCCAGCGAACACCCCTTTAATGAAAAACTGTTTTTT. As protein: CASEHPFNEKLFF. Combining the CDR3 with reference TRBV28 and TRBJ1-4 gives the whole variable domain DVKVTQSSRYLVKRTGEKVFLECVQDMDHENMFWYRQDPGLGLRLIYFSYDVKMKEKGDIPEGYSVSREKKERFSLILESASTNQTSMYLCASEHPFNEKLFFGSGTQLSVL.

V and J are TRBV7-2 and TRBJ2-2; D might be TRBD2 (6 bases). V lost 3 bases and J 4 bases, leaving 12 bases between the germline ends. CDR1 and CDR2 (germline): SGHTA, FQGNSA. The CDR3 is made up of 15 amino acids. The CDR3 DNA follows: TGTGCCAGCAGCTTGACCGGGACTCTCACCGGGGAGCTGTTTTTT. Protein: CASSLTGTLTGELFF.

This clonotype was counted a few times. The chain is built from TRBV7-2 and TRBJ1-1; D is ambiguous. The CDR3 totals 15 residues. Germline CDR1 is SGHTA and CDR2 is FQGNSA. Trimming left V 5 bases short and J 6 bases short, with 19 bases between. The CDR3, as DNA: TGTGCCAGCAGCCTAACCCGGGTCGGCGTTGCTGAAGCTTTCTTT. Its translation is CASSLTRVGVAEAFF.

This clonotype was seen ten or more times. The V and J genes are TRBV10-3 and TRBJ1-6; the D is unclear. Germline CDR1 reads ENHRY; CDR2 reads SYGVKD. This CDR3 region has 12 residues. Deletions cut 6 bases from V and 8 bases from J, with 8 bases between. CDR3 DNA: TGTGCCATCAGCCCTTTAGATTCACCCCTCCACTTT. Protein product: CAISPLDSPLHF.

This clonotype was detected a few times. The gene calls are TRBV4-1 and TRBJ1-2; D is uncertain. The CDR3 has 13 amino acids. V was shortened by 4 bases and J by 8 bases, with 14 bases between the two germline ends. The germline gives CDR1 MGHRA, CDR2 YSYEKL. In DNA form, the CDR3 reads TGCGCCAGCAGCCCCCCGGACCGCTCCGGCTACACCTTC. It specifies CASSPPDRSGYTF.

This clonotype showed up many times. The V gene is TRBV6-1, the J gene TRBJ1-5; D remains ambiguous. Trimming removed 2 bases at V and 0 bases at J, with 2 bases between. Germline V CDR1 and CDR2: MNHNS, SASEGT. The CDR3 has 13 amino acids. The CDR3 region has the DNA TGTGCCAGCAGTGAAAGTAGCAATCAGCCCCAGCATTTT. Translated: CASSESSNQPQHF.

The chain employs TRBV12-3 or TRBV12-4 and TRBJ2-2; TRBD2 is a possible D gene (6 bases). V was clipped by 0 bases and J by 13 bases, with 12 bases between them. This CDR3 comprises 13 residues. CDR3 sequence (DNA): TGTGCCAGCAGTTTAGCGAGGGAGGATCCGCTGTTTTTT. It encodes CASSLAREDPLFF.

This clonotype was detected only a few times. This chain links TRBV4-3 with TRBJ2-7; D gene unclear. Germline-derived CDR1 and CDR2 are LGHNA and YSLEER. The ends were cut back, 3 bases at V and 7 bases at J, with 13 bases in the middle. This CDR3 region has 13 residues. CDR3 residues: CASSQTALGEQYF. CDR3 DNA: TGCGCCAGCAGCCAGACTGCCCTAGGGGAGCAGTACTTC.

This clonotype was seen more than once but under ten times. This chain uses TRBV10-3 with TRBJ2-3; 11 nucleotides line up with TRBD2. This CDR3 spans 19 amino acids. Germline values: CDR1 ENHRY, CDR2 SYGVKD. V dropped 0 bases and J dropped 0; count of bases not matched to a gene: 8. The CDR3 DNA sequence: TGTGCCATCAGTGAGTCGCCGCTAGCGGGGGGAACTAGCACAGATACGCAGTATTTT. Residues: CAISESPLAGGTSTDTQYF.

There are many counts of this clonotype. This sequence joins TRBV2 and TRBJ1-2, with 9 bases that match TRBD1. Germline-derived CDR1 and CDR2 are SNHLY and FYNNEI. The CDR3 runs to 14 residues. V gave up 4 bases and J gave up 5 bases; unmatched junction bases: 5. The CDR3 DNA is TGTGCCAGCAGTGCAGAGGGACAGGGATATGGCTACACCTTC. The encoded protein is CASSAEGQGYGYTF.

The V and J genes are TRBV6-5 and TRBJ2-7; 7 bases agree with TRBD1. CDR1 and CDR2 (germline): MNHEY, SVGAGI. V gave up 4 bases and J gave up 2 bases; unmatched junction bases: 8. The CDR3 spans 15 residues. The CDR3 is CASSSNFGTAYEQYF. DNA for the CDR3: TGTGCCAGCAGTTCCAACTTCGGGACAGCCTACGAGCAGTACTTC.

J is TRBJ2-7 and V is TRBV4-2, with 8 bases identical to TRBD1. Trimming took 1 base from V and 2 from J; bases not matched to a gene: 7. The germline CDR1 and CDR2 sequences are LGHNA and YNFKEQ. This CDR3 region has 16 residues. The CDR3 nucleotides are TGTGCCAGCAGCCAAGCGGACAGGGCTTCGGCCTACGAGCAGTACTTC. It is translated as CASSQADRASAYEQYF.

This clonotype was seen at least ten times. The genes are TRBV4-2 and TRBJ1-5; D is unresolved. Deletions cut 1 base from V and 0 bases from J, with 7 bases between. The germline V gene has CDR1 LGHNA and CDR2 YNFKEQ. The CDR3 runs to 15 residues. In DNA form, the CDR3 reads TGTGCCAGCAGCCAAGGCGGAGATAGCAATCAGCCCCAGCATTTT. This translates into CASSQGGDSNQPQHF.

This clonotype was detected only a few times. V and J are TRBV5-6 and TRBJ2-5; D not certain. Germline CDR1 is SGHDT and CDR2 is YYEEEE. V lost 4 bases and J 1 base, leaving 17 bases between the germline ends. The CDR3 has 16 amino acids. DNA of the CDR3: TGTGCCAGCAGCAAATGGGGTGGCAGAGCCCAAGAGACCCAGTACTTC. As protein: CASSKWGGRAQETQYF.

A few counts support this clonotype. V and J are TRBV10-3 and TRBJ1-2; 9 bases are shared with TRBD1. The germline gives CDR1 ENHRY, CDR2 SYGVKD. This CDR3 has 13 amino acids. Trimming at V came to 10 bases and at J to 2 bases, leaving 5 bases not matched to a gene. In DNA form, the CDR3 reads TGTGCCACCGGGACAGGGCTAAACTATGGCTACACCTTC. Amino acids: CATGTGLNYGYTF.

About this clonotype: A much larger clone differs from this one at a single base, so this may be a read error. The J gene is TRBJ1-1, the V gene TRBV2; D uncertain. CDR3 length: 12 residues. Germline lookup yields CDR1 SNHLY and CDR2 FYNNEI. The V and J ends lost 2 bases and 8 bases respectively, with 9 bases between them. Here the CDR3 reads CASSEMAGEAFF. In nucleotides, the CDR3 is TGTGCCAGCAGTGAAATGGCAGGAGAAGCTTTCTTT. The full variable domain, its missing parts supplied by reference TRBV2 and TRBJ1-1, is EPEVTQTPSHQVTQMGQEVILRCVPISNHLYFYWYRQILGQKVEFLVSFYNNEISEKSEIFDDQFSVERPDGSNFTLKIRSTKLEDSAMYFCASSEMAGEAFFGQGTRLTVV.

This clonotype was observed once. The chain links TRBV7-9 to TRBJ2-5; 11 positions agree with TRBD1. This CDR3 contains 16 residues. Germline CDR1 SEHNR, CDR2 FQNEAQ (reference sequence). J gave up 4 bases and V 5 bases, and 9 bases lay outside the gene matches. CDR3 coding DNA: TGTGCCAGCAGCAAAAGAGAGGACAGGGGGCTAGAGACCCAGTACTTC. This codes for CASSKREDRGLETQYF.

This clonotype appeared many times. Here the CDR3 reads CASSLGQGDRYGYTF. The CDR3 DNA follows: TGTGCCAGCAGCCTGGGACAGGGAGATCGATATGGCTACACCTTC. The V gene is TRBV7-9, the J gene TRBJ1-2; the match to TRBD1 covers 9 bases. V trimming: 5 bases; J trimming: 5 bases; junction bases outside the gene matches: 9. Germline V lookup: CDR1 SEHNR, CDR2 FQNEAQ (reference sequence). The CDR3 runs 15 residues. Full variable domain (missing parts from reference TRBV7-9 and TRBJ1-2): DTGVSQNPRHKITKRGQNVTFRCDPISEHNRLYWYRQTLGQGPEFLTYFQNEAQLEKSRLLSDRFSAERPKGSFSTLEIQRTEQGDSAMYLCASSLGQGDRYGYTFGSGTRLTVV.

This clonotype was detected only a few times. This rearrangement joins TRBV28 to TRBJ2-7; the D call may be TRBD1 or TRBD2 (6 bases each). The germline V gene encodes CDR1 MDHEN and CDR2 SYDVKM. The ends were cut back, 4 bases at V and 3 bases at J, with 22 bases in the middle. The CDR3 sequence is 17 residues long. This chain's CDR3 is CASSWESVGGQHYEQYF. Here the CDR3 DNA reads TGTGCCAGCAGTTGGGAGAGCGTGGGGGGCCAACACTACGAGCAGTACTTC.

This clonotype was detected a few times. The chain is built from TRBV6-5 and TRBJ2-2; D uncertain. The germline gives CDR1 MNHEY, CDR2 SVGAGI. The CDR3 loop spans 16 amino acids. V gave up 4 bases and J gave up 0 bases, with 12 bases separating them. The CDR3 coding sequence is TGTGCCAGCAGTTGGTTCGGTGGGTCGAACACCGGGGAGCTGTTTTTT. It codes for CASSWFGGSNTGELFF.

This clonotype was observed a handful of times. The J gene is TRBJ1-5, the V gene TRBV20-1, with 8 nucleotides matching TRBD1. V was clipped by 7 bases and J by 0 bases; unmatched bases: 5. The CDR3 is 14 amino acids. Germline CDR1 DFQATT, CDR2 SNEGSKA (reference sequence). CDR3: CSVGDRGSNQPQHF. DNA of the CDR3: TGCAGTGTCGGTGACAGGGGTAGCAATCAGCCCCAGCATTTT.